These 9 T cell receptor beta chains originate from one sample sequenced in a study of cytomegalovirus exposure and HLA in healthy donors. A multiplex PCR was run with 60 Vbeta primers and 13 Jbeta primers. Method: immunoSEQ multiplex PCR; TCRdb's copy keeps in-frame clones and lacks some. This sample yields about 140,000 clones, of which 55% to 80% are seen a single time; under 2.5% belongs to the top ten. Input material: PBMCs. The receptors were sampled from a woman aged 40 to 50 in good health and CMV-seronegative.

The chain has TRBV15 and TRBJ1-5; D gene ambiguous. V was clipped by 4 bases and J by 5 bases, with 15 bases between them. Germline values: CDR1 LNHNV, CDR2 YYDKDF (reference sequence). This CDR3 is 15 amino acids long. DNA of the CDR3: TGTGCCACCAGCACACACCCGGTGGGCGATCAGCCCCAGCATTTT. Its translation is CATSTHPVGDQPQHF.

This clone was seen a handful of times. The chain recombines TRBV9 with TRBJ2-5; TRBD2 aligns across 14 bases. This CDR3 spans 16 amino acids. The germline CDR1 and CDR2 sequences are SGDLS and YYNGEE. The V segment lost 4 bases and the J segment 1 base; nucleotides outside the gene matches: 3. This CDR3 reads CASSPGLAGGQETQYF. Here the CDR3 DNA reads TGTGCCAGCAGCCCCGGACTAGCGGGGGGCCAAGAGACCCAGTACTTC. The variable domain in full, with the rest retrieved from reference TRBV9 and TRBJ2-5, is DSGVTQTPKHLITATGQRVTLRCSPRSGDLSVYWYQQSLDQGLQFLIQYYNGEERAKGNILERFSAQQFPDLHSELNLSSLELGDSALYFCASSPGLAGGQETQYFGPGTRLLVL.

V gene TRBV4-3 combines with J gene TRBJ1-1, with 9 nucleotides matching TRBD1. Losses at the gene ends were 4 bases for V and 6 bases for J; bases not matched to a gene: 9. The CDR3 contains 15 residues. CDR1 and CDR2 from the germline V gene are LGHNA and YSLEER. CDR3 protein: CASSPDRGGLAEAFF. Here the CDR3 DNA reads TGCGCCAGCAGCCCGGACAGGGGAGGCCTTGCTGAAGCTTTCTTT.

This clone was detected a few times. This chain uses TRBV19 with TRBJ2-2, with D perhaps matching TRBD2 (7 bases). The CDR3 contains 12 residues. The germline V and J ends were trimmed by 6 bases and 6 bases, with 8 bases remaining between them. CDR1 LNHDA and CDR2 SQIVND come from the germline V gene (reference sequence). The CDR3 region is CASSGGPGELFF. In nucleotides, the CDR3 is TGTGCCAGTAGCGGGGGGCCCGGGGAGCTGTTTTTT.

The chain links TRBV11-2 to TRBJ1-6, with TRBD1 as a possible D gene (5 bases). Germline V gene data show CDR1 as SGHAT and CDR2 as FQNNGV. Trimming shortened V by 1 base and J by 7 bases, and 11 bases separated the two germline ends. The CDR3 length is 15 residues. CDR3 residues: CASSLGGARNSPLHF. CDR3 nucleotide sequence: TGTGCCAGCAGCTTAGGGGGCGCGAGGAATTCACCCCTCCACTTT.

V usage is TRBV10-3 and J usage is TRBJ1-5; 7 bases match TRBD1. The V and J ends lost 6 bases and 4 bases, in that order; junction bases with no gene match: 6. The germline V gene encodes CDR1 ENHRY and CDR2 SYGVKD. The CDR3 has 14 amino acids. The CDR3 sequence: CAIREGQSNQPQHF. The DNA for the CDR3 is TGTGCCATCAGGGAGGGACAGTCTAATCAGCCCCAGCATTTT.

The genes are TRBV15 and TRBJ1-4; 7 bases fit TRBD1. CDR1 and CDR2 from the germline V gene are LNHNV and YYDKDF (reference sequence). This CDR3 is 13 amino acids long. V lost 0 bases to trimming and J lost 15 bases; unmatched junction nucleotides: 7. The CDR3 sequence is CATSREKQGEVFF. The CDR3 bases are TGTGCCACCAGCAGAGAGAAGCAGGGGGAGGTGTTTTTT.

This clone was observed a handful of times. V usage is TRBV6-1 and J usage is TRBJ1-4; D gene uncertain. The V end lost 2 bases, the J end lost 1 base, and 8 bases lay between the germline ends. Germline V CDR1 and CDR2: MNHNS, SASEGT. This CDR3 is 15 amino acids long. In DNA, the CDR3 is TGTGCCAGCAGTGAAACCTGGAGAACTAATGAAAAACTGTTTTTT. It specifies CASSETWRTNEKLFF.

V gene TRBV7-2 combines with J gene TRBJ2-5, with TRBD2 as a possible D gene (5 bases). Germline CDR1 SGHTA, CDR2 FQGNSA. This CDR3 has 13 residues. V lost 2 bases and J lost 5, with 9 bases in between. CDR3 bases: TGTGCCAGCAGCTTACGCGGGCCGGAGACCCAGTACTTC. It is translated as CASSLRGPETQYF.